This T cell receptor (beta chain) emerged from a study of T cell responses to AZD1222 COVID-19 vaccine. Findings and caveats of the study: Baseline testing showed seropositivity in only a handful of AZD1222 recipients. Spike as a whole was targeted by vaccine-associated CD4 TCRs, dominant at 160-218 and 743-854.

About this clone itself: Its matching antigen is unknown. No DNA is shown, since the ends of the CDR3 on it are uncertain; the CDR3 is the one TCRdb lists.

Here immunoSEQ multiplex PCR was the method, and the copy in TCRdb shows in-frame clones only, minus some. The sample consists of 120,000 or so clones, over 80% of them appearing once. The sequenced sample was peripheral blood, obtained 28 days after the second AZD1222 dose. The TCR originated in an adult who received the AZD1222 COVID-19 vaccine.

CDR3 loop: CASSRRAGWNQPQHF. This rearrangement joins TRBV28 to TRBJ1-5. Germline CDR1 and CDR2: MDHEN and SYDVKM. The CDR3 has 15 amino acids, counting both end residues.